This record covers a single T cell receptor (beta chain). The data were obtained in a study of blood T cell repertoires in COVID-19. Study-level information: The origin of the acute and convalescent COVID-19 samples was the United States, Italy and Spain. Sources were T cells, B-cell-depleted T cells, or PBMCs; the material itself was cDNA or gDNA.

Per the study methods: By means of reference gene primer amplification, nucleated cell counts were estimated. Sequenced by immunoSEQ multiplex PCR; TCRdb stores in-frame clones only, minus some. For V, J and clone size, that table is used; D and trimming come from the DNA. The top ten clones hold around 3.5% of a sample with around 150,000 clones, just over 85% of them seen once. The CDR3 contains 15 residues. Losses at the gene ends were 0 bases for V and 4 bases for J; bases not matched to a gene: 5. CDR1 and CDR2 (germline): SGHRS, YFSETQ. The sequencing input was peripheral blood. The clonotype comes from a man aged 65 to 85 with acute or convalescent COVID-19. The chain uses TRBV5-1 and TRBJ1-1, with TRBD1 identical over 8 bases. The CDR3 DNA sequence: TGCGCCAGCAGCTTGGAGAGACAGGGGATCACTGAAGCTTTCTTT. Translating gives CASSLERQGITEAFF. Full variable domain (outside the CDR3, taken from reference TRBV5-1 and TRBJ1-1): KAGVTQTPRYLIKTRGQQVTLSCSPISGHRSVSWYQQTPGQGLQFLFEYFSETQRNKGNFPGRFSGRQFSNSRSEMNVSTLELGDSALYLCASSLERQGITEAFFGQGTRLTVV.